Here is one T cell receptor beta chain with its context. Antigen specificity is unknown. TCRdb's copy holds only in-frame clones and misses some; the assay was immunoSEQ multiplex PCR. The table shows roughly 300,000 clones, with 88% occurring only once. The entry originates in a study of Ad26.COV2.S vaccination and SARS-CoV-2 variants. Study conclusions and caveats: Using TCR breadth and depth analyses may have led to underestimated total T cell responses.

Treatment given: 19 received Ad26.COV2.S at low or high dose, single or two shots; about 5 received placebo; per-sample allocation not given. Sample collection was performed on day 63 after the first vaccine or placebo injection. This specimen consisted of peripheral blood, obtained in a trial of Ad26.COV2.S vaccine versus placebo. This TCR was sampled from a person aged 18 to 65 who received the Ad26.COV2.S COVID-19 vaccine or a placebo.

CDR3 protein: CASSLDSGANVLTF. The CDR3 coding sequence is TGTGCCAGCAGCTTGGACTCTGGGGCCAACGTCCTGACTTTC. V is TRBV11-3 and J is TRBJ2-6; D is unresolved. The CDR3 is 14 amino acids. Germline CDR1 and CDR2: SGHNT and YENEEA. V was shortened by 3 bases and J by 0 bases, with 3 bases between the two germline ends.